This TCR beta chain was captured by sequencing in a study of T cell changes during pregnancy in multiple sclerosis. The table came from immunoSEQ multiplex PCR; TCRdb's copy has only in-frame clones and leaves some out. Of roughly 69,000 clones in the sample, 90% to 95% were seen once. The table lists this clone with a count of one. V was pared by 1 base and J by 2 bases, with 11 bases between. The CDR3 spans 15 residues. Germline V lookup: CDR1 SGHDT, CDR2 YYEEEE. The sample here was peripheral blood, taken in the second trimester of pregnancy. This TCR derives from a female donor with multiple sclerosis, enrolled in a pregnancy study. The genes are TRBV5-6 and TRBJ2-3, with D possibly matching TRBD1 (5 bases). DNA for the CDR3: TGTGCCAGCAGCTTGCTCACAGGAGTCACAGATACGCAGTATTTT. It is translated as CASSLLTGVTDTQYF. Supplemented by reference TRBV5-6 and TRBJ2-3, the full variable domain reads DAGVTQSPTHLIKTRGQQVTLRCSPKSGHDTVSWYQQALGQGPQFIFQYYEEEERQRGNFPDRFSGHQFPNYSSELNVNALLLGDSALYLCASSLLTGVTDTQYFGPGTRLTVL.